Shown below are 12 T cell receptor beta chains from a single sample sequenced in a study of blood T cell repertoires in COVID-19. The assay was immunoSEQ multiplex PCR, and TCRdb's table has in-frame clones only and misses some. The table lists approximately 72,000 clones, around 90% of them singletons, with 25% to 35% in the top ten. The source material was peripheral blood. These receptors all come from a man aged 45 to 65 with acute or convalescent COVID-19.

The CDR3 coding sequence is TGTGCCAGCAGTTACTCGATTTCACAGGGTACCCACGAGCAGTACTTC. Its translation: CASSYSISQGTHEQYF. The chain is built from TRBV6-5 and TRBJ2-7, with D tentatively TRBD1 (6 bases). The V gene's germline CDR1 is MNHEY and CDR2 SVGAGI. The V end was cut by 0 bases, the J end by 5 bases, with 17 bases between. The CDR3 extends over 16 amino acids.

This clone was seen a single time. The J gene is TRBJ2-7, the V gene TRBV9; D might be TRBD2 (7 bases). The ends were cut back, 4 bases at V and 0 bases at J, with 14 bases in the middle. CDR1 is SGDLS and CDR2 is YYNGEE in the germline V gene. The CDR3 consists of 15 residues. CDR3 sequence (DNA): TGTGCCAGCAGCCCCACGGGGGGCACCTCCTACGAGCAGTACTTC. It specifies CASSPTGGTSYEQYF.

The chain carries TRBV5-6 and TRBJ1-4, with 7 nucleotides matching TRBD1. The CDR3 has 16 amino acids. Germline loops: CDR1 SGHDT, CDR2 YYEEEE. Trimming at V came to 4 bases and at J to 7 bases, leaving 13 bases not matched to a gene. The CDR3 bases are TGTGCCAGCAGCCCGCCTTCGACAGGGTTCGGTGAAAAACTGTTTTTT. Its translation is CASSPPSTGFGEKLFF.

The V call is TRBV27, the J call TRBJ2-7, with 13 nucleotides matching TRBD2. This CDR3 region has 15 residues. The V gene's germline CDR1 is MNHEY and CDR2 SMNVEV (reference sequence). J was trimmed by 4 bases and V by 4 bases; bases with no gene match: 4. The CDR3 here is CASSSGLAGVYEQYF. CDR3 bases: TGTGCCAGCAGTTCCGGACTAGCGGGGGTGTACGAGCAGTACTTC.

The chain recombines TRBV30 with TRBJ1-6; D is undetermined. Germline V gene sequence: CDR1 GTSNPN, CDR2 SVGIG (reference sequence). This CDR3 spans 13 amino acids. V was cut by 0 bases and J by 8 bases, with 8 bases left in between. The CDR3 is CAWSVSRDSPLHF. The CDR3 DNA follows: TGTGCCTGGAGTGTATCTCGCGATTCACCCCTCCACTTT.

With regard to this clone: Other DNA variants within this sample encode the same CDR3. The chain combines TRBV3-1 (or the pseudogene TRBV3-2) with TRBJ1-6; D is possibly TRBD1 (6 bases). Trimming pared 4 bases from V and 7 bases from J, leaving 14 bases between. Germline CDR1 reads LGHDT; CDR2 reads YNNKEL (reference sequence). The length of the CDR3 is 15 residues. CDR3 loop: CASSRGGFNNSPLHF. The CDR3 DNA follows: TGTGCCAGCAGCCGAGGGGGTTTTAACAATTCACCCCTCCACTTT.

The J gene is TRBJ1-1, the V gene TRBV19, with TRBD1 matching 12 bases. CDR1 and CDR2 (germline): LNHDA, SQIVND (reference sequence). The CDR3 covers 18 residues. The V segment lost 3 bases and the J segment 1 base; nucleotides outside the gene matches: 9. In DNA form, the CDR3 reads TGTGCCAGTAGTATGGGCGGGACAGGGGGCTTCTGGAACACTGAAGCTTTCTTT. Translated: CASSMGGTGGFWNTEAFF. The full variable domain, rest sourced from reference TRBV19 and TRBJ1-1, is DGGITQSPKYLFRKEGQNVTLSCEQNLNHDAMYWYRQDPGQGLRLIYYSQIVNDFQKGDIAEGYSVSREKKESFPLTVTSAQKNPTAFYLCASSMGGTGGFWNTEAFFGQGTRLTVV.

This clone was seen a handful of times. The chain is built from TRBV10-1 and TRBJ1-2, with D hard to call. This CDR3 contains 13 residues. Germline values: CDR1 WNHNN, CDR2 SYGVQD (reference sequence). The germline V and J ends were trimmed by 2 bases and 1 base, with 5 bases remaining between them. The CDR3 nucleotides are TGCGCCAGCAGTGAGACAGTTAACTATGGCTACACCTTC. Its translation: CASSETVNYGYTF.

This clone was counted once. The gene calls are TRBV30 and TRBJ1-2; 9 nucleotides align to TRBD1. The germline V gene encodes CDR1 GTSNPN and CDR2 SVGIG (reference sequence). This CDR3 comprises 16 residues. In DNA form, the CDR3 reads TGTGCTGCGTTTCCGGGACAGGGTAATTGGAACTATGGCTACACCTTC. This codes for CAAFPGQGNWNYGYTF.

V gene TRBV19 combines with J gene TRBJ1-6; TRBD1 is a possible D gene (6 bases). The CDR3 is made up of 16 amino acids. From germline, CDR1 is LNHDA and CDR2 SQIVND (reference sequence). V shed 3 bases and J shed 7 bases, with 16 bases lying between them. The CDR3 sequence: CASSISFGGLNSPLHF. The CDR3 DNA sequence: TGTGCCAGTAGTATCAGCTTCGGGGGGCTAAATTCACCCCTCCACTTT.

The chain combines TRBV28 with TRBJ2-7; tentatively, D is TRBD1 (6 bases). Trimming shortened V by 5 bases and J by 2 bases, and 13 bases separated the two germline ends. The CDR3 is made up of 14 amino acids. Germline CDR1 is MDHEN and CDR2 is SYDVKM. This CDR3 is CASSRRQEPYEQYF. CDR3 nucleotide sequence: TGTGCCAGCAGTCGAAGACAGGAACCCTACGAGCAGTACTTC.

The J gene is TRBJ2-1, the V gene TRBV6-6; 7 nucleotides match TRBD1. Germline lookup yields CDR1 MNHNY and CDR2 SVGAGI (reference sequence). V dropped 0 bases and J dropped 0; count of bases not matched to a gene: 2. CDR3 length: 16 amino acids. In DNA form, the CDR3 reads TGTGCCAGCAGTTACTCAAGGGACAGCTCCTACAATGAGCAGTTCTTC. Translating gives CASSYSRDSSYNEQFF.